What follows is one T cell receptor (beta chain) and its context. The antigen is not known. This CDR3 contains 17 residues. Germline V gives CDR1 SGHRS, CDR2 YFSETQ. V was pared by 2 bases and J by 5 bases, with 12 bases of the junction left unmatched. This specimen comes from a study of shared clonotypes between healthy human individuals. Study-wide points: Apart from blood, nothing was sampled; tissue repertoires likely differ. Clonotype sharing among donors likely depends on sequencing depth.

Replicate sorted-subset PCRs were loaded with roughly 200 ng DNA, tens of thousands of T cell genomes. The protocol was immunoSEQ multiplex PCR, while the TCRdb copy is restricted to in-frame clones and leaves out a portion. The data show roughly 1.4 million clones, roughly 98.5% seen once. Sequencing was carried out using naive CD4+ T cells sorted from blood. As for subset: CD45RA+ positively selected. This TCR came from a man under 40 in good health. The V gene is TRBV5-1, the J gene TRBJ2-3; 9 nucleotides line up with TRBD2. CDR3 sequence (DNA): TGCGCCAGCAGCTTATTCGGCGCGGCGGGAGGGGGAGATACGCAGTATTTT. Protein sequence: CASSLFGAAGGGDTQYF.